The clone carrying this TCR beta chain has only one observation. This sample was taken from a study of blood T cell repertoires in COVID-19. Across the study: Whether acute or convalescent, the COVID-19 samples came from the United States, Italy and Spain. From T cells, B-cell-depleted T cells, or PBMCs came the material, which was cDNA or gDNA.

Authors' data handling: Amplification of reference gene primers provided the estimated nucleated cell counts. Generated by immunoSEQ multiplex PCR, the TCRdb table keeps only in-frame clones and is missing some. For V, J and clone size, that table is used; D and trimming come from the DNA. The repertoire has 290,000 or so clones, roughly 86% of them found once; the top ten carry over 1%. The sequenced sample was peripheral blood. This sequence was found in a man in his sixties or seventies with acute or convalescent COVID-19.

The CDR3, as DNA: TGTGCCAGCTCGGACTTATACAATGAGCAGTTCTTC. Translation: CASSDLYNEQFF. The chain links TRBV18 to TRBJ2-1, with D possibly being TRBD2 (5 bases). This CDR3 comprises 12 residues. The germline V and J ends were trimmed by 6 bases and 4 bases, with 7 bases remaining between them. CDR1 is KGHSH, CDR2 LQKENI, per germline.